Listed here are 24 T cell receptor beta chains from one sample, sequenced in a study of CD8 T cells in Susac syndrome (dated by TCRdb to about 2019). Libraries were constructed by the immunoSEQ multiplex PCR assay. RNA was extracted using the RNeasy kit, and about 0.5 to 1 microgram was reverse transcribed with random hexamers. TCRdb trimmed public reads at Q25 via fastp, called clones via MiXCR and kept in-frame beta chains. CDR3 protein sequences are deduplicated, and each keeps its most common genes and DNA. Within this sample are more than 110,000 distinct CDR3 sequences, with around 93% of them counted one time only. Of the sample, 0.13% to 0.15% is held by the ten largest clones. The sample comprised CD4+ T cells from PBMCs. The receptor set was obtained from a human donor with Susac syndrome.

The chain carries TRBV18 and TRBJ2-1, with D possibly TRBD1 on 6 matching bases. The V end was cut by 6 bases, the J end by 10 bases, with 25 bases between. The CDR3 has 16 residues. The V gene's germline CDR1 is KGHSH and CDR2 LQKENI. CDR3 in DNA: TGTGCCAGCTCGATTCGACAAGAGACAGGTTTGGTGGAGCAGTTCTTC. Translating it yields CASSIRQETGLVEQFF.

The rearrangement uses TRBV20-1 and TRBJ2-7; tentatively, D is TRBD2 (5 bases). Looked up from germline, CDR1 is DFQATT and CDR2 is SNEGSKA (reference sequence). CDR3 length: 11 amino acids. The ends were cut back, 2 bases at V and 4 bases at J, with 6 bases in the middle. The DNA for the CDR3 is TGCAGTGCTAGACGGGGTTACGAGCAGTACTTC. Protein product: CSARRGYEQYF.

The CDR3 DNA reads TGCAGCGTGAGGGGGTTGGGAGATGAAAAACTGTTTTTT. Translated: CSVRGLGDEKLFF. The V call is TRBV29-1, the J call TRBJ1-4, with D possibly being TRBD1 (6 bases). The CDR3 is 13 amino acids. The V end was cut by 6 bases, the J end by 6 bases, with 14 bases between. Germline V gene sequence: CDR1 SQVTM, CDR2 ANQGSEA.

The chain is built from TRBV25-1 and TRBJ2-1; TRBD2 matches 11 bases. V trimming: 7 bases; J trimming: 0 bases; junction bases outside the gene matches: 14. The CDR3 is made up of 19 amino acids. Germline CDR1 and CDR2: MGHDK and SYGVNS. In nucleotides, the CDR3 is TGTGCCAGCACCGAAGGTCCTAGCGGGGGGAGAAGCTCCTACAATGAGCAGTTCTTC. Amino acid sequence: CASTEGPSGGRSSYNEQFF.

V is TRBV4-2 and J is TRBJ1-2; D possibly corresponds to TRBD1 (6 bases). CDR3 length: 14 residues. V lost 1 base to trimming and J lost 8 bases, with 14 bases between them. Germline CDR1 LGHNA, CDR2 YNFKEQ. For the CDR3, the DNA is TGTGCCAGCAGCCAAGGGACGGGGGCAACCGGCTACACCTTC. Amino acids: CASSQGTGATGYTF.

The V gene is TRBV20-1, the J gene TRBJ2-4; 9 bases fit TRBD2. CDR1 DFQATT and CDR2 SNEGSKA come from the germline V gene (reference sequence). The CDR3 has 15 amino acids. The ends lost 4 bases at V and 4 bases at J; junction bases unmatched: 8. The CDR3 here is CSANGSGGAKNIQYF. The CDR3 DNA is TGCAGTGCTAATGGTAGCGGGGGTGCAAAAAACATTCAGTACTTC.

The CDR3 protein is CSADPGAVNTEAFF. CDR3 bases: TGCAGTGCCGACCCGGGGGCCGTGAACACTGAAGCTTTCTTT. This rearrangement joins TRBV20-1 to TRBJ1-1, with D maybe TRBD1 (6 bases). The CDR3 loop spans 14 amino acids. Looked up from germline, CDR1 is DFQATT and CDR2 is SNEGSKA (reference sequence). Deletions cut 6 bases from V and 0 bases from J, with 14 bases between.

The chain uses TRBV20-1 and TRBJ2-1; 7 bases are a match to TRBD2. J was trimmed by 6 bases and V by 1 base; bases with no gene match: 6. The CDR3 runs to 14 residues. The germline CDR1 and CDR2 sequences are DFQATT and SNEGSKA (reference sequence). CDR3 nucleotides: TGCAGTGCTAGAGGAGCGGGAATATCCAATGAGCAGTTCTTC. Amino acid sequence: CSARGAGISNEQFF.

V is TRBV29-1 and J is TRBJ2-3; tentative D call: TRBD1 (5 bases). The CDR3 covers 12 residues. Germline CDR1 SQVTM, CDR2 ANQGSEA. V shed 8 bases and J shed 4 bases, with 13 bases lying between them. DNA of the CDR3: TGCAGCCCAGGGTATTCAGCAGATACGCAGTATTTT. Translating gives CSPGYSADTQYF.

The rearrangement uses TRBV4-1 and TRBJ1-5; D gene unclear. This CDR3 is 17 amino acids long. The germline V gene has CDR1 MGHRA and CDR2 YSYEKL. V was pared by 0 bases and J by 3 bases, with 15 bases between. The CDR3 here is CASSQDKSIRNNQPQHF. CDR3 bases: TGCGCCAGCAGCCAAGATAAATCGATTCGTAACAATCAGCCCCAGCATTTT.

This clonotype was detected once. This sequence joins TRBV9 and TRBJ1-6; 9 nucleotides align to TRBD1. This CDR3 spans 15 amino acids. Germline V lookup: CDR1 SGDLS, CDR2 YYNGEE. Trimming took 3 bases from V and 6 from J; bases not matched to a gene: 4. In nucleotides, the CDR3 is TGTGCCAGCAGCGAAGGACAGGGGAGTAATTCACCCCTCCACTTT. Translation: CASSEGQGSNSPLHF.

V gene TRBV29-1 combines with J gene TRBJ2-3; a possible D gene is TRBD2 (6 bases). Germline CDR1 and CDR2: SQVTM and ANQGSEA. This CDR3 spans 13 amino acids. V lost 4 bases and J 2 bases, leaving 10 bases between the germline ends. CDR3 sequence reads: CSVVAGSTDTQYF. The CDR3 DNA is TGCAGCGTTGTGGCGGGATCCACAGATACGCAGTATTTT.

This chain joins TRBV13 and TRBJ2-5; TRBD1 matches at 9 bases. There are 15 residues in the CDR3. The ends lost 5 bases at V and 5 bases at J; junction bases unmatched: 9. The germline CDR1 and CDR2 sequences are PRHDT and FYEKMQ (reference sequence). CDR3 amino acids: CASSLLGQGLETQYF. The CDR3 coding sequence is TGTGCCAGCAGCCTACTTGGACAGGGGCTGGAGACCCAGTACTTC.

The CDR3 protein is CASSVLGDRGEQYF. CDR3 sequence (DNA): TGTGCCAGCAGCGTACTGGGGGATAGGGGCGAGCAGTACTTC. The genes are TRBV9 and TRBJ2-7; possibly TRBD1 or TRBD2 for D (5 bases each). The CDR3 is 14 residues long. V was trimmed by 1 base and J by 6 bases, leaving 14 bases between them. The germline CDR1 and CDR2 sequences are SGDLS and YYNGEE.

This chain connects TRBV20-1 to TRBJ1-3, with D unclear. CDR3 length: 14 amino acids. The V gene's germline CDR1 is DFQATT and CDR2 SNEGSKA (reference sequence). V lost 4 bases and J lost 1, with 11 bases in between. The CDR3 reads CSATSQASGNTIYF. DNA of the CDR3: TGCAGTGCTACTAGCCAGGCATCTGGAAACACCATATATTTT.

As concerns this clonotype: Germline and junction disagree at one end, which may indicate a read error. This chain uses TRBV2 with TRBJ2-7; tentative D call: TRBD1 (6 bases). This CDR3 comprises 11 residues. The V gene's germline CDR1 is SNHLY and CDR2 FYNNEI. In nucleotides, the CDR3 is TGTGCCAGCAGTGACCGGGGACAAGTTCGCTTC. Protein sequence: CASSDRGQVRF.

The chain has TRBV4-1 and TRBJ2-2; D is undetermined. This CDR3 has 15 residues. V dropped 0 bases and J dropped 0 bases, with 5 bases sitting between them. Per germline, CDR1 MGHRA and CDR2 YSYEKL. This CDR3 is CASSQEGSNTGELFF. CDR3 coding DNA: TGCGCCAGCAGCCAAGAAGGATCGAACACCGGGGAGCTGTTTTTT.

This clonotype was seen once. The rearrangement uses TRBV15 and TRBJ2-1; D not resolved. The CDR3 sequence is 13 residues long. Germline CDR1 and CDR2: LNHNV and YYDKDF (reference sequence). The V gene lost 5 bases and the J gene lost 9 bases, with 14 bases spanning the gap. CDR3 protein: CATSWANRVEQFF. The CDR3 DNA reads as TGTGCCACCAGCTGGGCTAATCGGGTTGAGCAGTTCTTC. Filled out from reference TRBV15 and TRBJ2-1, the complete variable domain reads DAMVIQNPRYQVTQFGKPVTLSCSQTLNHNVMYWYQQKSSQAPKLLFHYYDKDFNNEADTPDNFQSRRPNTSFCFLDIRSPGLGDTAMYLCATSWANRVEQFFGPGTRLTVL.

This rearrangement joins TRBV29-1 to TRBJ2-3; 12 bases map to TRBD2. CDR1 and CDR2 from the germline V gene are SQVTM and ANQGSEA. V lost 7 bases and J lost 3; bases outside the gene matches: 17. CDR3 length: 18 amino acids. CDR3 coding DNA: TGCAGCGCCCCGAACGTCCTAGCGGGGGGGACCCGAACAGATACGCAGTATTTT. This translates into CSAPNVLAGGTRTDTQYF.

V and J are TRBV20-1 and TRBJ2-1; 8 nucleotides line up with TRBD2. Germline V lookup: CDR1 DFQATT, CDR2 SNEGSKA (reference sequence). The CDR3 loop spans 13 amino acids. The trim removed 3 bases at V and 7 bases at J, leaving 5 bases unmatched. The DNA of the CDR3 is TGCAGTGCTAGCGGGGGGGAAAAAAATGAGCAGTTCTTC. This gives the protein CSASGGEKNEQFF.

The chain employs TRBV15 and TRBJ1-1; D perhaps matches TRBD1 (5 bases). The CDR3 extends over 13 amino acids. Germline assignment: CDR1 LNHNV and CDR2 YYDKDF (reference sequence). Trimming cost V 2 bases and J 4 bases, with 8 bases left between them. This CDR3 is CATSRSGSTEAFF. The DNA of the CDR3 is TGTGCCACCAGCAGATCAGGGAGCACTGAAGCTTTCTTT.

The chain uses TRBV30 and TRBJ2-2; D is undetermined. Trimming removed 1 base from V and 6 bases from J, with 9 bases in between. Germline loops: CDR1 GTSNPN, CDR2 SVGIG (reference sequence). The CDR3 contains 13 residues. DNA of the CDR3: TGTGCCTGGAGTGGGAGAAGGGCCGGGGAGCTGTTTTTT. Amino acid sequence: CAWSGRRAGELFF.

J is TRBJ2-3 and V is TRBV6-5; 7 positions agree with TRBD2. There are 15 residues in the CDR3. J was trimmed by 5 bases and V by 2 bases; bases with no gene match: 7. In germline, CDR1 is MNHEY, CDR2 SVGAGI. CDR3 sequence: CASSYGSGKQDTQYF. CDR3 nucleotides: TGTGCCAGCAGTTACGGGAGCGGGAAGCAAGATACGCAGTATTTT.

DNA of the CDR3: TGTGCCAGCTCACCACGGGTTTCGGCAGGACGGGCCAAAAACATTCAGTACTTC. It translates to CASSPRVSAGRAKNIQYF. The chain uses TRBV18 and TRBJ2-4; D not certain. Trimming took 1 base from V and 1 from J, leaving 17 bases between them. The CDR3 is 18 residues long. Germline-derived CDR1 and CDR2 are KGHSH and LQKENI.